The table lists the clone carrying this T cell receptor beta chain with a count of one. This entry is derived from a study of technical replicates of blood from four donors. TCRdb keeps only in-frame clones here, not all; method: immunoSEQ multiplex PCR. Among around 77,000 clones listed, 92% were seen once. This sequence was found in a human donor in good health. Sequencing used T cells isolated from PBMCs.

This CDR3 is CASSLDPREDEQFF. In nucleotides, the CDR3 is TGTGCCAGCAGCTTAGACCCTAGGGAGGATGAGCAGTTCTTC. This chain joins TRBV7-2 and TRBJ2-1; possibly TRBD2 for D (6 bases). This CDR3 is built from 14 residues. Deletions cut 1 base from V and 8 bases from J, with 12 bases between. The germline gives CDR1 SGHTA, CDR2 FQGNSA.